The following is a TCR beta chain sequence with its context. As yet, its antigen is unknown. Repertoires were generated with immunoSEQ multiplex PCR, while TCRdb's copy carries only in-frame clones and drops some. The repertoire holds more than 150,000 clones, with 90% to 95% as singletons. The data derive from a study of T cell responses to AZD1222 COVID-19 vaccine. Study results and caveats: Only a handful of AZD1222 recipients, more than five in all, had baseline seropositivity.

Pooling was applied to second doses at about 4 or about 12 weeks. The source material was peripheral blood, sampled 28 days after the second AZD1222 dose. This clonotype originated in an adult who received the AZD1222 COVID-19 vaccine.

In DNA, the CDR3 is TGTGCCAGCAGTTACTCGGCTAGCGGGAGAGGTGAGCAGTTCTTC. This gives the protein CASSYSASGRGEQFF. The V call is TRBV6-2 or TRBV6-3, the J call TRBJ2-1; 10 bases align to TRBD2. Germline CDR1 and CDR2: MNHEY and SVGEGT. CDR3 length equals 15 residues. V shed 0 bases and J 9 bases; nucleotides not matched to a gene: 5.